These T cell receptor beta chains were read from a single sample in a study of CD8+CD57+ T cells in acquired aplastic anemia. TCRdb passed the reads through MiXCR, listing each CDR3 protein once. The sample records 250,000 to 350,000 distinct CDR3 sequences, approximately 57% being singletons. The material sequenced was sorted CD4+, CD8+, or CD8+CD57+ T cells (not recorded which) from PBMCs. Receptor source: a human donor with severe aplastic anemia or a healthy control (not recorded which). CDR3s include the opening cysteine and the closing phenylalanine or tryptophan. A D gene is named only where the DNA matches it firmly. Not every row has a clone size; where given, it reads once, few, many or a size class.

>TRBV28|many|NA|TRBJ2-1
TGTGCCAGCAGTTCGGAGGGGCTTGGGTTCCTGGGGGAGCAGTTCTTC
CASSSEGLGFLGEQFF
>TRBV10-3|few|NA|TRBJ1-1
TGTGCCATCAGTGCTGGGGGAAACACTGAAGCTTTCTTT
CAISAGGNTEAFF
>TRBV5-8|many|TRBD1|TRBJ1-2
TGTGCCAGCAGCTCCCGGGACAGGGTCTACTTC
CASSSRDRVYF
>TRBV25-1|NA|NA|TRBJ1-5
TGTGCCAGCTCCCCCTCCGACAGCGGGTATTGGCAGCCCCAGCATTTT
CASSPSDSGYWQPQHF
>TRBV2|NA|NA|TRBJ1-5
TGTGCCAGCAGCGCCTGGGCGGCTGGGCGCCAGCCCCAGCATTTT
CASSAWAAGRQPQHF
>TRBV24-1|once|NA|TRBJ1-2
TGTGCCACCAGGAAAGGACCGGCGGCTAACTATGGCTACACCTTC
CATRKGPAANYGYTF
>TRBV6-1|many|TRBD1|TRBJ1-4
TGTGCCAGCATGGAGGACAGGATTAGGGAAAAACTGTTTTTT
CASMEDRIREKLFF
>TRBV24-1|NA|NA|TRBJ1-5
TGTGCCACCAGTGCTGTGGGGGGTCAAGGGACCCAGCATTTT
CATSAVGGQGTQHF
>TRBV25-1|NA|NA|TRBJ1-1
TGTGCCAGCAGTGAATATTGGGACACTGAAGCTTTCTTT
CASSEYWDTEAFF
>TRBV14|once|NA|TRBJ2-1
TGTGCCAGCGGGTGGACAGTCGTCCCCTACAATGAGCAGTTCTTC
CASGWTVVPYNEQFF
>TRBV11-3|NA|TRBD2|TRBJ2-1
TGTGCCAGCAGCGGGGGGGGTGAGCAGTTCTTC
CASSGGGEQFF
>TRBV24-1|few|NA|TRBJ2-2
TGTGCCACCCGAGGAAGGGAGGAGACCGGGGAGCTGTTTTTT
CATRGREETGELFF
>TRBV2|NA|NA|TRBJ1-1
TGTGCCAGCACCCCCGAGGGAATGGGTGAAGCTTTCTTT
CASTPEGMGEAFF
>TRBV6-2/TRBV6-3|many|NA|TRBJ2-7
TGTGCCAGCAGTCTCCGCGACTGGGGGCCCGGCGAGCAGTACTTC
CASSLRDWGPGEQYF
>TRBV2|once|NA|TRBJ2-7
TGTGCCAGCTCCCCTCGGCGGGTCGCCTACGAGCAGTACTTC
CASSPRRVAYEQYF
>TRBV10-3|NA|NA|TRBJ1-2
TGTGCCATCAGTGACGACTCCGGACCGGACTTTAACTATGGCTACACCTTC
CAISDDSGPDFNYGYTF
>TRBV7-3|NA|TRBD2|TRBJ2-3
TGTGCCAGCAGCTTGGGACTAGCGGGGAACACAGATACGCAGTATTTT
CASSLGLAGNTDTQYF
>TRBV28|NA|NA|TRBJ2-2
TGTGCCAGCAGCCCCCAGGATAACACCGGGGAGCTGTTTTTT
CASSPQDNTGELFF
>TRBV5-8|few|TRBD2|TRBJ2-7
TGTGCCAGCAGCCGAGCGGGGGCAGGGTCCTACGAGCAGTACTTC
CASSRAGAGSYEQYF
>TRBV28|NA|TRBD2|TRBJ2-7
TGTGCCAGCAGTTTACCCGGGACTACTGCTTACGAGCAGTACTTC
CASSLPGTTAYEQYF
>TRBV7-2|NA|TRBD1|TRBJ2-7
TGTGCCAGCAGCACGACAGGGGCCTACGAGCAGTACTTC
CASSTTGAYEQYF
>TRBV4-2|many|TRBD2|TRBJ2-5
TGTGCCAGCAGCCTGGGGACTAGCGGGCTCCAAGAGACCCAGTACTTC
CASSLGTSGLQETQYF
>TRBV15|NA|TRBD1|TRBJ1-4
TGTGCCACCAGCAGAGATTTGACAGGGCTGAACACTGAAAAACTGTTTTTT
CATSRDLTGLNTEKLFF
>TRBV10-2|NA|NA|TRBJ2-4
TGCGCCAGCAGCGAGGGACAACTAGCCAAAAACATTCAGTACTTC
CASSEGQLAKNIQYF
>TRBV25-1|many|NA|TRBJ1-2
TGTGCCAGCACCGGGGGTCACTATGGCTACACCTTC
CASTGGHYGYTF
>TRBV24-1|NA|NA|TRBJ1-2
TGTGCCACCAGTGACAGGACGGAAACTAACTATGGCTACACCTTC
CATSDRTETNYGYTF
>TRBV24-1|once|NA|TRBJ1-5
TGTGCCACCAGTGACCCCCCGCAGAATCAGCCCCAGCATTTT
CATSDPPQNQPQHF
>TRBV12-3/TRBV12-4|NA|NA|TRBJ2-4
TGTGCCAGCAACGGCCCCCTGGGAGCCAAAAACATTCAGTACTTC
CASNGPLGAKNIQYF
>TRBV2|few|NA|TRBJ2-7
TGTGCCAGCAGTGAATGGGACACGAGCTCCTACGAGCAGTACTTC
CASSEWDTSSYEQYF
>TRBV11-2|many|NA|TRBJ2-7
TGTGCCAGCAGCTTAGGCGGGACTGCCTACGAGCAGTACTTC
CASSLGGTAYEQYF
>TRBV5-1|NA|NA|TRBJ1-1
TGCGCCAGCAGCTTGGGGGCAGCGGGTGTGTACACTGAAGCTTTCTTT
CASSLGAAGVYTEAFF
>TRBV2|NA|TRBD1|TRBJ1-1
TGTGCCAGCAGCTTTGGCGACAGGGGTATCACTGAAGCTTTCTTT
CASSFGDRGITEAFF
>TRBV15|many|NA|TRBJ2-7
TGTGCCACCAGCAGAGATTCTTCCGGGGTTACCTACGAGCAGTACTTC
CATSRDSSGVTYEQYF
>TRBV2|NA|TRBD1|TRBJ2-7
TGTGCCAGCTCCGAAGGGGACAGGGGGGCCTACGAGCAGTACTTC
CASSEGDRGAYEQYF
>TRBV20-1|many|NA|TRBJ1-1
TGCAGTGCTAAAGGCGGGGGGATGAACACTGAAGCTTTCTTT
CSAKGGGMNTEAFF
>TRBV7-3|NA|NA|TRBJ2-3
TGTGCCAGCAGCTTAATAGGAGCGGACACGCAGTATTTT
CASSLIGADTQYF
>TRBV7-8|many|TRBD1|TRBJ2-7
TGTGCCAGCAGCTTAGTAGGGACAGAAAGCTCCTACGAGCAGTACTTC
CASSLVGTESSYEQYF
>TRBV24-1|NA|TRBD1|TRBJ2-7
TGTGCCACGCCGCCGACAGGGTGTCGCGAGCAGTACTTC
CATPPTGCREQYF
>TRBV25-1|many|NA|TRBJ2-5
TGTGCCAGCGGGGGGTTGGAGACCCAGTACTTC
CASGGLETQYF
>TRBV11-2|NA|NA|TRBJ2-5
TGTGCCAGCAGGTTGGACAGTCTGGAGACCCAGTACTTC
CASRLDSLETQYF
>TRBV12-3/TRBV12-4|NA|TRBD2|TRBJ2-1
TGTGCCAGCAGCTTAGGTCGTCGACTAGCGGGGATTGAGCAGTTCTTC
CASSLGRRLAGIEQFF
>TRBV7-8|few|NA|TRBJ2-3
TGTGCCAGCAGCAACGCAGATACGCAGTATTTT
CASSNADTQYF
>TRBV7-3|NA|TRBD2|TRBJ2-7
TGTGCCAGCAGCTTAAGCGGGGGGAAAGGGTACGAGCAGTACTTC
CASSLSGGKGYEQYF
>TRBV7-3|NA|NA|TRBJ1-2
TGTGCCAGCAGCCGACCGGGGCTTTTATATGGCTACACCTTC
CASSRPGLLYGYTF
>TRBV20-1|NA|NA|TRBJ2-7
TGCAGTGCCATCGGACAGCTTACCTACGAGCAGTACTTC
CSAIGQLTYEQYF
>TRBV5-6|many|NA|TRBJ2-6
TGTGCCAGCAGCTTGTACTCTGGCTCTGGGGCCAACGTCCTGACTTTC
CASSLYSGSGANVLTF